This T cell receptor beta chain was sequenced during a study of cytotoxic CD8 clonotypes in ibrutinib-treated CLL. Study-wide background: A median around 12 months of treatment, range 6 to 36, preceded the collection of response samples.

Germline V lookup: CDR1 MGHDK, CDR2 SYGVNS. The CDR3 runs to 15 residues. The V end lost 3 bases, the J end lost 6 bases, and 15 bases lay between the germline ends. Clones were read by immunoSEQ multiplex PCR, and TCRdb kept only the in-frame ones, dropping some. This sample carries approximately 300,000 clones, almost 80% of them seen once, and the ten largest clones take about 6.3%. Specimen: PBMCs, collected before ibrutinib treatment. The chain employs TRBV25-1 and TRBJ1-5; the D gene is possibly TRBD1 (5 bases). This clonotype was obtained from a human donor with chronic lymphocytic leukemia. The CDR3 DNA reads as TGTGCCAGCAGTGAGAGCCCTACCGGGACTCAGCCCCAGCATTTT. Protein product: CASSESPTGTQPQHF.